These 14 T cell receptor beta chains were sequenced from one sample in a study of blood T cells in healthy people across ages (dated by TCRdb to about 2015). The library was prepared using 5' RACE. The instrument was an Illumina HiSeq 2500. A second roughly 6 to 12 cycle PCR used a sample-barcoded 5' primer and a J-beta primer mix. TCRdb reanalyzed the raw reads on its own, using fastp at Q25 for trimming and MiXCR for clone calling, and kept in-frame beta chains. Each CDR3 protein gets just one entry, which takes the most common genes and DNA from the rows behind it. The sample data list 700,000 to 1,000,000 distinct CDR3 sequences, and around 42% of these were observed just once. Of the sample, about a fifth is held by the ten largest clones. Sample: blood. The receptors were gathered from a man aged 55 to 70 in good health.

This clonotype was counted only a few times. Here the CDR3 DNA reads TGCGCCAGCAGCCAGACAGGGGGCGCGACAGATACGCAGTATTTT. This gives the protein CASSQTGGATDTQYF. The chain links TRBV4-3 to TRBJ2-3, with 10 bases identical to TRBD1. This CDR3 is built from 15 residues. V lost 3 bases and J lost 3; bases outside the gene matches: 3. From germline, CDR1 is LGHNA and CDR2 YSLEER.

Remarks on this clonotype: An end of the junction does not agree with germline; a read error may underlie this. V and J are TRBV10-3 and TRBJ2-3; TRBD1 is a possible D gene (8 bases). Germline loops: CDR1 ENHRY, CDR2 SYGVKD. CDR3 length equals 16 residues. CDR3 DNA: TGTGCCATCATGGGAGGGGGGCAGGGGGCCACAGATGCGCAGTATTTT. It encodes CAIMGGGQGATDAQYF.

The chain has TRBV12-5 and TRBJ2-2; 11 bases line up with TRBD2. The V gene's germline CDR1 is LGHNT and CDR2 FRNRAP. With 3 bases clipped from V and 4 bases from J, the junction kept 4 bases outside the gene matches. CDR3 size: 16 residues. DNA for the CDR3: TGTGCTAGTGGTTTCGCTAGCGGGGGGTTCACCGGGGAGCTGTTTTTT. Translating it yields CASGFASGGFTGELFF.

CDR3: CASSFGTSQQTQYF. The CDR3 DNA sequence: TGTGCCAGCAGCTTTGGGACTAGTCAACAGACCCAGTACTTC. The chain combines TRBV7-2 with TRBJ2-5; 8 bases agree with TRBD2. The CDR3 spans 14 residues. Germline lookup yields CDR1 SGHTA and CDR2 FQGNSA. J was trimmed by 6 bases and V by 3 bases; bases with no gene match: 6.

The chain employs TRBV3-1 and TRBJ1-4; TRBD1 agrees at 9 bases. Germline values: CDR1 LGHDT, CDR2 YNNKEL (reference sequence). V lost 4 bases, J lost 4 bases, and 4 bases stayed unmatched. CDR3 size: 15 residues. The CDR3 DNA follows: TGTGCCAGCAGCCTTGGGACAGGGTATAATGAAAAACTGTTTTTT. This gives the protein CASSLGTGYNEKLFF.

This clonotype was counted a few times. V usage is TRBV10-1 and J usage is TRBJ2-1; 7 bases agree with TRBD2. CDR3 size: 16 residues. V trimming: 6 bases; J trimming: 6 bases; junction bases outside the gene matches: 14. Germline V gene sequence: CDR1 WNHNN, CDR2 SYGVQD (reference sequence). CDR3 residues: CASSPMGGGTRNEQFF. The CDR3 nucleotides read TGCGCCAGCAGCCCCATGGGCGGGGGAACCCGCAATGAGCAGTTCTTC.

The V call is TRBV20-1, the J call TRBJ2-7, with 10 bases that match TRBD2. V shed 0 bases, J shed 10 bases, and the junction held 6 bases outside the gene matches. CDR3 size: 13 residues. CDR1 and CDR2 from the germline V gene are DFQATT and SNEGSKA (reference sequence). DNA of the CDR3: TGCAGTGCTAGAGATCCTAGCGGGAGCGCTCAGTACTTC. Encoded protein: CSARDPSGSAQYF.

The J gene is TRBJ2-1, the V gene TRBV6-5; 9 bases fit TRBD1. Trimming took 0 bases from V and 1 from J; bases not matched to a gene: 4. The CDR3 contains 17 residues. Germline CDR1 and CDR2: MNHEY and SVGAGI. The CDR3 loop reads CASSYSRDRVSYNEQFF. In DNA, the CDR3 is TGTGCCAGCAGTTACTCCCGGGACAGGGTTTCCTACAATGAGCAGTTCTTC.

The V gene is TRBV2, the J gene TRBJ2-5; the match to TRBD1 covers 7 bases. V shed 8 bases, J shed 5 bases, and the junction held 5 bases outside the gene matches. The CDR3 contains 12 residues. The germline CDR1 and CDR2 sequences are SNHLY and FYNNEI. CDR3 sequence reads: CASGQDWETQYF. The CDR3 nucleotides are TGTGCCAGCGGACAGGATTGGGAGACCCAGTACTTC.

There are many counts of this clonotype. In nucleotides, the CDR3 is TGTGCCAGCAGCCCTGGGACAGATCGCTGGGGCGAGCAGTACTTC. It is translated as CASSPGTDRWGEQYF. This chain joins TRBV11-2 and TRBJ2-7, with 7 bases matching TRBD1. CDR1 is SGHAT and CDR2 is FQNNGV in the germline V gene. The CDR3 covers 15 residues. The J segment lost 6 bases and the V segment lost 5 bases, leaving 13 bases of the junction unmatched. Together with reference TRBV11-2 and TRBJ2-7, the CDR3 gives the full variable domain: EAGVAQSPRYKIIEKRQSVAFWCNPISGHATLYWYQQILGQGPKLLIQFQNNGVVDDSQLPKDRFSAERLKGVDSTLKIQPAKLEDSAVYLCASSPGTDRWGEQYFGPGTRLTVT.

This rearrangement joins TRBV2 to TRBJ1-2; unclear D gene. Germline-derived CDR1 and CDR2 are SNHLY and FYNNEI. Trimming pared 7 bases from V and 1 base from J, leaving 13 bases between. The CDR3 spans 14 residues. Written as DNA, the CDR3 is TGTGCCAGCACCCTAAGGGAGCTTAACTATGGCTACACCTTC. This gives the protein CASTLRELNYGYTF. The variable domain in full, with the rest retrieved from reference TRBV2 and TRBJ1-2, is EPEVTQTPSHQVTQMGQEVILRCVPISNHLYFYWYRQILGQKVEFLVSFYNNEISEKSEIFDDQFSVERPDGSNFTLKIRSTKLEDSAMYFCASTLRELNYGYTFGSGTRLTVV.

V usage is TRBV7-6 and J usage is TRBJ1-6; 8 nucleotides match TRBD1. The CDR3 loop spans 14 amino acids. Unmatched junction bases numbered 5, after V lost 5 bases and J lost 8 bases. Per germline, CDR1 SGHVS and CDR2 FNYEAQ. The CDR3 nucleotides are TGTGCCAGCAGCCTGGGACAGGCCTATTCACCCCTCCACTTT. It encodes CASSLGQAYSPLHF.

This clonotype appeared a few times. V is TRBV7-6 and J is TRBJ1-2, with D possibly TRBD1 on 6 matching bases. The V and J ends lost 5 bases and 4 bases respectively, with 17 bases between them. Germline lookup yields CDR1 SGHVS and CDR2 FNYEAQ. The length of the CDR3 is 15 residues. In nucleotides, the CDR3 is TGTGCCAGCAGCCCGGTATCTGGGGGCTCCTATGGCTACACCTTC. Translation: CASSPVSGGSYGYTF.

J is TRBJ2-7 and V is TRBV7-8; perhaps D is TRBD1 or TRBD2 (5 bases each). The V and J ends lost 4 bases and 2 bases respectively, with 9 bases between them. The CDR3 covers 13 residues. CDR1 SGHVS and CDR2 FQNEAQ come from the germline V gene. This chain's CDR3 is CASSSGTPYEQYF. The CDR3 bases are TGTGCCAGCAGCTCCGGGACCCCCTACGAGCAGTACTTC.